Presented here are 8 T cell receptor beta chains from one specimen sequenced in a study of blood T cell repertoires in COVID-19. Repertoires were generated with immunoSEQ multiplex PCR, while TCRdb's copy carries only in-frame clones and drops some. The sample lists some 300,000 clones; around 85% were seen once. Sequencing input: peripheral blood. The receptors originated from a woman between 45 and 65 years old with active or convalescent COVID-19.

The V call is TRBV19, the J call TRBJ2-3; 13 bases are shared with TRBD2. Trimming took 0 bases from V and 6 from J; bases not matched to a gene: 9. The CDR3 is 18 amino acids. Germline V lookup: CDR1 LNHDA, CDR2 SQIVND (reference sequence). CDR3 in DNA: TGTGCCAGTAGTATAGAGGGGGGACTAGCGGGATCAGGTGATACGCAGTATTTT. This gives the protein CASSIEGGLAGSGDTQYF.

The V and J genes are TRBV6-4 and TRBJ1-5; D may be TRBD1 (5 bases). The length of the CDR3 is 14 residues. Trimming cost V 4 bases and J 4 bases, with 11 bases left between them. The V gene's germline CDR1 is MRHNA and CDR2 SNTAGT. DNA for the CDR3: TGTGCCAGCAGTGCTTCCACAGGAAATCAGCCCCAGCATTTT. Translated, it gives CASSASTGNQPQHF.

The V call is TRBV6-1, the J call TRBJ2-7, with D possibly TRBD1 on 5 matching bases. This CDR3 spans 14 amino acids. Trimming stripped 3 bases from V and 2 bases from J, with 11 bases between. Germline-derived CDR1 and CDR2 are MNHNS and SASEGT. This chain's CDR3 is CASSDDSWTYEQYF. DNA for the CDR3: TGTGCCAGCAGTGACGACAGCTGGACCTACGAGCAGTACTTC.

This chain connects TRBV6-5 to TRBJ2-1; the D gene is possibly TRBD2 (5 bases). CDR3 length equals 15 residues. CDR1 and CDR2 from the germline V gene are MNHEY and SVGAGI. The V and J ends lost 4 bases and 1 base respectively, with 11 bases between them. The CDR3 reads CASSSYEGSYNEQFF. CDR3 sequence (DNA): TGTGCCAGCAGTTCGTACGAGGGTTCCTACAATGAGCAGTTCTTC.

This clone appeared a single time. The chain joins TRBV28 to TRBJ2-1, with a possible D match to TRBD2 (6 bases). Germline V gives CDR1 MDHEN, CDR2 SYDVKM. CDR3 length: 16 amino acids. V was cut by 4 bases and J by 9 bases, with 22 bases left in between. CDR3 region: CASSSLTSPQRGEQFF. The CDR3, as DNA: TGTGCCAGCAGTTCTTTAACTAGCCCCCAACGTGGTGAGCAGTTCTTC.

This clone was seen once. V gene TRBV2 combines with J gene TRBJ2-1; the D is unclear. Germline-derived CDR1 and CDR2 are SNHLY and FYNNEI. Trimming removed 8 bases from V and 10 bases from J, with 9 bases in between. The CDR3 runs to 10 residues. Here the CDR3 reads CASLGGEQFF. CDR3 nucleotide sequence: TGTGCCAGCCTTGGTGGCGAGCAGTTCTTC.

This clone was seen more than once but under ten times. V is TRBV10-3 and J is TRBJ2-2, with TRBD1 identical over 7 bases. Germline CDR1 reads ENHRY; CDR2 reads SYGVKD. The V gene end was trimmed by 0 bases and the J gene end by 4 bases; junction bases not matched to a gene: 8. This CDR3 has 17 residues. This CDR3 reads CAISESSQGVSTGELFF. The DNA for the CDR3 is TGTGCCATCAGTGAGTCAAGTCAGGGGGTTAGCACCGGGGAGCTGTTTTTT.

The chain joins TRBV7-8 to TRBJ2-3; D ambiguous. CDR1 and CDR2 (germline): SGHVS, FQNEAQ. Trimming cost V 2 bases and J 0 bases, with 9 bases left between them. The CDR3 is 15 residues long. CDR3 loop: CASSLLVSSTDTQYF. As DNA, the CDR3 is TGTGCCAGCAGCTTACTAGTGTCTAGCACAGATACGCAGTATTTT.